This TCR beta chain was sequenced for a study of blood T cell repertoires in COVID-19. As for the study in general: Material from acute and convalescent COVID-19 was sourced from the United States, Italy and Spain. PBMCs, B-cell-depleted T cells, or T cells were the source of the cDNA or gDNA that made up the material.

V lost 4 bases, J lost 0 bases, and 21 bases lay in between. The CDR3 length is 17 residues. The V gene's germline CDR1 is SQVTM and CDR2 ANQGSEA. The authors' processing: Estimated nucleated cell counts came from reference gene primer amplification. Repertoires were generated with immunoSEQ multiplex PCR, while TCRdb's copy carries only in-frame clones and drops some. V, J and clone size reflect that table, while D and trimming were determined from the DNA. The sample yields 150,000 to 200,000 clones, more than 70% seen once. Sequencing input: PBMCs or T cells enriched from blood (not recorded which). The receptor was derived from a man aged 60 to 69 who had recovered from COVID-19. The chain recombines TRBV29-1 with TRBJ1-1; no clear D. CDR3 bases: TGCAGCGTTGGTCCCCTACGTGACGGTAGCATGAACACTGAAGCTTTCTTT. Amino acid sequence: CSVGPLRDGSMNTEAFF.